This T cell receptor (beta chain) was captured by sequencing in a study of blood T cell repertoires in COVID-19. Study summary: Acute-phase and convalescent COVID-19 samples originated in the United States, Italy and Spain. Sources were T cells, B-cell-depleted T cells, or PBMCs; the material itself was cDNA or gDNA.

Original methodology: Estimates of nucleated cell counts were drawn from the amplification of reference gene primers. Produced via immunoSEQ multiplex PCR; TCRdb's table is partial and in-frame only. V, J and clone size were drawn from that table, and D and trimming were deduced from the DNA. This table has approximately 130,000 clones, roughly four fifths appearing once. This CDR3 is 16 amino acids long. The germline gives CDR1 MNHNS, CDR2 SASEGT. V trimming: 0 bases; J trimming: 3 bases; junction bases outside the gene matches: 4. Sequencing was performed on peripheral blood. The clonotype comes from a human donor in a cohort sampled during active COVID-19. V usage is TRBV6-1 and J usage is TRBJ2-7; 11 bases match TRBD2. In DNA, the CDR3 is TGTGCCAGCAGTGAAGCCCCTAGCGGGGGGCTCTACGAGCAGTACTTC. Translated, it gives CASSEAPSGGLYEQYF.